Each of the 17 T cell receptor beta chains below was sequenced from the same sample in a study of monozygotic twins with inflammatory bowel disease. TCRdb reprocessed the 5' RACE reads and reports one entry per CDR3 protein, with no DNA. In all, the sample yields about 170,000 distinct CDR3 sequences. The sample comprised blood. These receptors were collected from a human donor with ulcerative colitis or Crohn's disease, or a healthy co-twin of an affected twin (not recorded which).

The chain links TRBV28 to TRBJ2-7. Germline V gene sequence: CDR1 MDHEN, CDR2 SYDVKM. The CDR3 runs 15 residues. The CDR3 reads CASSFVRVDHYEQYF.

The rearrangement links TRBV7-3 to TRBJ2-5; TCRdb designates TRBD1, a call that cannot be tested without DNA. The CDR3 extends over 13 amino acids. The germline CDR1 and CDR2 sequences are SGHTA and FQGTGA. The CDR3 reads CASSLTPAGAQYF.

The chain has TRBV12-3 or TRBV12-4 and TRBJ2-5; TCRdb picks TRBD1, but there is no DNA to check that call. CDR3 length: 15 amino acids. CDR3 amino acids: CASSFGLGGQETQYF.

CDR3 residues: CASSYPKRREGDYEQYF. The chain joins TRBV6-5 to TRBJ2-7; lacking DNA, the TRBD2 call made by TCRdb goes unchecked. CDR1 is MNHEY, CDR2 SVGAGI, per germline. This CDR3 is 17 amino acids long.

V usage is TRBV19 and J usage is TRBJ1-1; TCRdb selects TRBD1, and the lack of DNA leaves this call unchecked. The germline V gene has CDR1 LNHDA and CDR2 SQIVND (reference sequence). The CDR3 length is 15 residues. The CDR3 is CASIPGNGGYTEAFF.

The V gene is TRBV12-3 or TRBV12-4, the J gene TRBJ2-1. The CDR3 is 16 residues long. The CDR3 region is CASSLLTPSHYNEQFF.

The J gene is TRBJ1-3, the V gene TRBV7-2; absent DNA, TCRdb's TRBD1 call cannot be checked. The CDR3 loop spans 16 amino acids. The germline V gene encodes CDR1 SGHTA and CDR2 FQGNSA. CDR3 in amino acids: CASSLVGALSGNTIYF.

V gene TRBV4-3 combines with J gene TRBJ2-5; TCRdb proposes TRBD1, but this gene call is untestable without DNA. The CDR3 is 15 residues long. Germline V lookup: CDR1 LGHNA, CDR2 YSLEER. The CDR3 protein is CASSASIGGLETQYF.

CDR3 residues: CSATPGGTETQYF. V usage is TRBV20-1 and J usage is TRBJ2-5; TCRdb returns TRBD1, unconfirmable since there is no DNA. Germline loops: CDR1 DFQATT, CDR2 SNEGSKA (reference sequence). This CDR3 comprises 13 residues.

This chain links TRBV19 with TRBJ1-5; the D gene TCRdb calls, TRBD1, cannot be checked with no DNA. The CDR3 covers 16 residues. CDR1 and CDR2 (germline): LNHDA, SQIVND (reference sequence). The CDR3 sequence: CASSTPGQGANQPQHF. Full variable domain (outside the CDR3, taken from reference TRBV19 and TRBJ1-5): DGGITQSPKYLFRKEGQNVTLSCEQNLNHDAMYWYRQDPGQGLRLIYYSQIVNDFQKGDIAEGYSVSREKKESFPLTVTSAQKNPTAFYLCASSTPGQGANQPQHFGDGTRLSIL.

Here the CDR3 reads CASARTVSTNEKLFF. This rearrangement joins TRBV5-1 to TRBJ1-4. The V gene's germline CDR1 is SGHRS and CDR2 YFSETQ. The CDR3 length is 15 residues. Looking up the rest from reference TRBV5-1 and TRBJ1-4 gives the full variable domain: KAGVTQTPRYLIKTRGQQVTLSCSPISGHRSVSWYQQTPGQGLQFLFEYFSETQRNKGNFPGRFSGRQFSNSRSEMNVSTLELGDSALYLCASARTVSTNEKLFFGSGTQLSVL.

This chain uses TRBV11-3 with TRBJ2-3; TCRdb proposes TRBD1, but this gene call is untestable without DNA. Germline CDR1 and CDR2: SGHNT and YENEEA. The CDR3 covers 15 residues. This CDR3 is CASSSTGGYTDTQYF. Using reference TRBV11-3 and TRBJ2-3 for the parts outside the CDR3, the full variable domain is EAGVVQSPRYKIIEKKQPVAFWCNPISGHNTLYWYLQNLGQGPELLIRYENEEAVDDSQLPKDRFSAERLKGVDSTLKIQPAELGDSAVYLCASSSTGGYTDTQYFGPGTRLTVL.

The chain links TRBV7-9 to TRBJ2-1; TCRdb indicates TRBD2, and absent DNA this call remains unverified. The CDR3 runs to 15 residues. CDR1 SEHNR and CDR2 FQNEAQ come from the germline V gene (reference sequence). The CDR3 here is CASSLSRALYNEQFF.

The V and J genes are TRBV28 and TRBJ2-2; the TCRdb D gene call, TRBD1, has no DNA to confirm it. Germline assignment: CDR1 MDHEN and CDR2 SYDVKM. The CDR3 consists of 15 residues. This CDR3 reads CASSLVRGFSGELFF.

This chain joins TRBV7-9 and TRBJ2-3; TCRdb reports TRBD2, a call that lacks DNA to check it against. Germline values: CDR1 SEHNR, CDR2 FQNEAQ (reference sequence). CDR3 length equals 16 residues. This CDR3 reads CASSRTWSSSTDTQYF.

The chain couples TRBV27 to TRBJ1-2; TCRdb names TRBD1, which stays unverified in the absence of DNA. This CDR3 spans 17 amino acids. Germline CDR1 and CDR2: MNHEY and SMNVEV (reference sequence). This CDR3 reads CAIPLRDRIMQWYGYTF.

V is TRBV4-3 and J is TRBJ2-5; without DNA, the TCRdb call of TRBD1 cannot be checked. CDR1 and CDR2 (germline): LGHNA, YSLEER. There are 13 residues in the CDR3. The CDR3 here is CASSQSQGETQYF.